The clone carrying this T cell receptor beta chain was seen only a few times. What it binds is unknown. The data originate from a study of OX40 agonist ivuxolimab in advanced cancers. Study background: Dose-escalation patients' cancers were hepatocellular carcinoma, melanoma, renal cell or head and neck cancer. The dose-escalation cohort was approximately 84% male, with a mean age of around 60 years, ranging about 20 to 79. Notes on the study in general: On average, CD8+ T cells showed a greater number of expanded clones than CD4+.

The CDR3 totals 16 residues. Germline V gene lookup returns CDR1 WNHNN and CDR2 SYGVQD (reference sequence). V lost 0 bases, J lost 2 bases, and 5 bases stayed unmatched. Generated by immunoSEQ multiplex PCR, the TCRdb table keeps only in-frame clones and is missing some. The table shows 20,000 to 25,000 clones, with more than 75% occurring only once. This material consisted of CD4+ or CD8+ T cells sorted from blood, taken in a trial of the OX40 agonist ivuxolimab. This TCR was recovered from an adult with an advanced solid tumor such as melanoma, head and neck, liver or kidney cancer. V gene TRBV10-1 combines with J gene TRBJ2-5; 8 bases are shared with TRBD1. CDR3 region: CASSESDRGPQETQYF. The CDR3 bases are TGCGCCAGCAGTGAGTCTGACAGGGGTCCACAAGAGACCCAGTACTTC.